This T cell receptor beta chain was observed in a study of shared clonotypes between healthy human individuals. Study-level information: Three CD4 naive, three CD4 memory, two CD8 naive and one CD8 memory plate were used per donor.

Genomic DNA belonging to each subset was distributed in equal measure over several immunoSEQ plates. Per sorted-subset replicate PCR, input was 200 to 250 ng DNA, representing tens of thousands of T cell genomes. Only in-frame clones appear in the TCRdb table, and some are missing; sequencing was by immunoSEQ multiplex PCR. This table holds about 2 million clones, roughly 94% found once. Comments on this clone: Its antigen remains unknown.

Findings and caveats of the study: Even with large depth, rarefaction showed that sorted-subset sequencing was incomplete.

As defined, naive CD8 cells were CD45RO-negative and positively selected for CCR7, with terminally differentiated effector memory CD45RA+ cells excluded. CDR1 PRHDT and CDR2 FYEKMQ come from the germline V gene (reference sequence). The CDR3 covers 13 residues. Deletions cut 5 bases from V and 3 bases from J, with 11 bases between. This receptor was identified in a man aged 18 to 30 in good health. The sequencing sample was made of naive CD8+ T cells sorted from blood. The chain recombines TRBV13 with TRBJ2-7; D possibly corresponds to TRBD2 (6 bases). The CDR3 DNA is TGTGCCAGCAGCGCGCTGGAGGGCTACGAGCAGTACTTC. Translation gives CASSALEGYEQYF.